Listed below are T cell receptor beta chains from one sample, sequenced in a study of blood T cell repertoires in COVID-19. The table came from immunoSEQ multiplex PCR; TCRdb's copy has only in-frame clones and leaves some out. Of tens of thousands of clones in the sample, roughly 82% were seen once. Material: peripheral blood. Receptor source: a man aged 50-59 years with active or convalescent COVID-19. Both conserved end residues are part of each CDR3. The order of the fields is CDR3 protein, CDR3 DNA, D gene, clone size, V gene, J gene. D genes are given only for firm matches. Where a row states a size, it is once, few, many or the class of an expanded clone; other rows omit it.

CDR3: CASSWISGGANEQFF
DNA: TGTGCCAGCAGTTGGATCAGCGGGGGGGCAAATGAGCAGTTCTTC
D: TRBD2
size: few
V: TRBV28
J: TRBJ2-1

CDR3: CASTNRGGVRNEQFF
DNA: TGTGCCAGCACAAACCGGGGGGGTGTGCGGAATGAGCAGTTCTTC
D: TRBD2
size: few
V: TRBV6-5
J: TRBJ2-1

CDR3: CASSEEAGGSGYTF
DNA: TGTGCCAGCAGTGAAGAGGCAGGGGGCAGTGGCTACACCTTC
D: TRBD1
size: few
V: TRBV6-1
J: TRBJ1-2

CDR3: CAISESPGAMAGLYGYTF
DNA: TGTGCCATCAGTGAGTCCCCGGGAGCGATGGCAGGCCTCTATGGCTACACCTTC
D: .
size: .
V: TRBV10-3
J: TRBJ1-2

CDR3: CASSFEGPVDTQYF
DNA: TGTGCCAGCAGCTTCGAGGGCCCAGTAGATACGCAGTATTTT
D: .
size: .
V: TRBV7-9
J: TRBJ2-3

CDR3: CASSPGPGDGETQYF
DNA: TGTGCCAGTAGCCCCGGGCCCGGGGATGGGGAGACCCAGTACTTC
D: .
size: .
V: TRBV19
J: TRBJ2-5

CDR3: CASSSTGGHQPQHF
DNA: TGTGCCAGCAGCTCCACAGGGGGCCATCAGCCCCAGCATTTT
D: TRBD1
size: .
V: TRBV7-9
J: TRBJ1-5

CDR3: CASSQSCRGIRDEAFF
DNA: TGCGCCAGCAGTCAATCTTGCCGAGGAATTAGAGATGAAGCTTTCTTT
D: .
size: .
V: TRBV23-1
J: TRBJ1-1

CDR3: CASSGITGVQETQYF
DNA: TGTGCCAGCTCGGGTATCACAGGGGTTCAAGAGACCCAGTACTTC
D: TRBD1
size: .
V: TRBV18
J: TRBJ2-5

CDR3: CASSQVQGANEKLFF
DNA: TGCGCCAGCAGCCAAGTTCAGGGGGCTAATGAAAAACTGTTTTTT
D: TRBD1
size: .
V: TRBV4-1
J: TRBJ1-4

CDR3: CASSLAGGSSDTQYF
DNA: TGTGCCAGCAGCTTAGCGGGGGGGTCCTCAGATACGCAGTATTTT
D: TRBD2
size: .
V: TRBV2
J: TRBJ2-3

CDR3: CASSQEQYGYTF
DNA: TGTGCCAGCAGCCAAGAACAATATGGCTACACCTTC
D: .
size: .
V: TRBV3-1/TRBV3-2
J: TRBJ1-2

CDR3: CASSPGTTKETQYF
DNA: TGTGCCAGCAGCCCCGGGACAACTAAAGAGACCCAGTACTTC
D: .
size: .
V: TRBV6-5
J: TRBJ2-5

CDR3: CASSPSTGYSNQPQHF
DNA: TGTGCCAGCAGCCCCTCGACAGGTTATAGCAATCAGCCCCAGCATTTT
D: .
size: .
V: TRBV27
J: TRBJ1-5

CDR3: CASSVGSQFFYGYTF
DNA: TGTGCCAGCAGCGTAGGGTCGCAGTTCTTCTATGGCTACACCTTC
D: .
size: .
V: TRBV9
J: TRBJ1-2

CDR3: CASTATGGRYEQYF
DNA: TGTGCCAGCACCGCGACAGGGGGCCGGTACGAGCAGTACTTC
D: TRBD1
size: .
V: TRBV28
J: TRBJ2-7

CDR3: CASSLNGLSTDTQYF
DNA: TGTGCCAGCAGCTTAAATGGACTAAGCACAGATACGCAGTATTTT
D: .
size: .
V: TRBV7-2
J: TRBJ2-3

CDR3: CASSQALTGSGNTIYF
DNA: TGTGCCAGCAGCCAAGCCCTGACAGGCTCTGGAAACACCATATATTTT
D: .
size: .
V: TRBV3-1/TRBV3-2
J: TRBJ1-3

CDR3: CASTPGYGHNSPLHF
DNA: TGTGCCAGCACCCCAGGGTATGGGCATAATTCACCCCTCCACTTT
D: .
size: .
V: TRBV2
J: TRBJ1-6

CDR3: CASSSAASRSQHF
DNA: TGTGCCAGCAGTTCCGCGGCGTCGCGGTCCCAGCATTTT
D: .
size: .
V: TRBV12-3/TRBV12-4
J: TRBJ1-5

CDR3: CSADRGPTNTGELFF
DNA: TGCAGCGCGGACAGGGGGCCGACGAACACCGGGGAGCTGTTTTTT
D: TRBD1
size: once
V: TRBV29-1
J: TRBJ2-2

CDR3: CASSSGYGNTIYF
DNA: TGTGCCAGCAGTTCAGGGTATGGAAACACCATATATTTT
D: .
size: .
V: TRBV27
J: TRBJ1-3

CDR3: CASSSTGTAVMRGYGYTF
DNA: TGTGCCAGCAGTTCTACCGGGACAGCTGTTATGAGGGGTTATGGCTACACCTTC
D: TRBD1
size: .
V: TRBV27
J: TRBJ1-2

CDR3: CASSLVGADQETQYF
DNA: TGCGCCAGCAGCTTGGTGGGAGCCGACCAAGAGACCCAGTACTTC
D: .
size: .
V: TRBV5-1
J: TRBJ2-5

CDR3: CASRSSGGADWDTQYF
DNA: TGTGCCAGCAGATCGAGCGGGGGGGCCGATTGGGATACGCAGTATTTT
D: TRBD2
size: .
V: TRBV5-6
J: TRBJ2-3

CDR3: CAIKGSGSQETQYF
DNA: TGTGCCATCAAAGGGAGCGGGTCTCAAGAGACCCAGTACTTC
D: .
size: once
V: TRBV10-3
J: TRBJ2-5

CDR3: CASTLRQNGNTIYF
DNA: TGTGCCAGCACCTTGCGACAGAATGGAAACACCATATATTTT
D: .
size: .
V: TRBV28
J: TRBJ1-3

CDR3: CASRPQTLIGNTGELFF
DNA: TGCGCCAGCAGACCACAGACACTGATCGGGAATACCGGGGAGCTGTTTTTT
D: .
size: .
V: TRBV5-1
J: TRBJ2-2

CDR3: CASSLADRTGELFF
DNA: TGTGCCAGCAGCTTAGCTGACAGAACCGGGGAGCTGTTTTTT
D: .
size: .
V: TRBV7-6
J: TRBJ2-2

CDR3: CSVGKSGTGRENEQFF
DNA: TGCAGCGTTGGGAAAAGTGGGACAGGCCGTGAAAATGAGCAGTTCTTC
D: TRBD1
size: .
V: TRBV29-1
J: TRBJ2-1

CDR3: CASSPGQGPYNEQFF
DNA: TGCGCCAGCAGTCCAGGACAGGGCCCCTACAATGAGCAGTTCTTC
D: TRBD1
size: .
V: TRBV4-1
J: TRBJ2-1

CDR3: CASSLVSGTSGNRRYF
DNA: TGTGCCAGCAGCTTAGTCTCCGGGACTAGCGGTAACCGGCGGTATTTT
D: TRBD2
size: .
V: TRBV7-9
J: TRBJ2-3

CDR3: CASSILSGGADTQYF
DNA: TGTGCCAGCAGCATCCTTAGCGGGGGCGCAGATACGCAGTATTTT
D: TRBD2
size: few
V: TRBV7-2
J: TRBJ2-3

CDR3: CSVVFTAGNTIYF
DNA: TGCAGCGTTGTGTTTACGGCTGGAAACACCATATATTTT
D: .
size: .
V: TRBV29-1
J: TRBJ1-3

CDR3: CASSQEPAGRTDTQYF
DNA: TGTGCCAGCAGCCAAGAGCCAGCGGGGCGCACAGATACGCAGTATTTT
D: TRBD2
size: .
V: TRBV3-1/TRBV3-2
J: TRBJ2-3

CDR3: CASSVGSAGGAIYNEQFF
DNA: TGTGCCAGCAGCGTAGGGTCGGCAGGGGGCGCAATCTACAATGAGCAGTTCTTC
D: TRBD1
size: .
V: TRBV9
J: TRBJ2-1

CDR3: CASSTGRGTEAFF
DNA: TGTGCCAGCAGCACCGGACGGGGGACTGAAGCTTTCTTT
D: .
size: .
V: TRBV7-2
J: TRBJ1-1

CDR3: CASSLSPQGEAFF
DNA: TGTGCCAGCAGCTTAAGCCCTCAGGGAGAAGCTTTCTTT
D: .
size: .
V: TRBV7-2
J: TRBJ1-1

CDR3: CASSPEGFFRELEQFF
DNA: TGTGCCAGCAGCCCAGAAGGGTTTTTTCGGGAACTGGAGCAGTTCTTC
D: .
size: .
V: TRBV11-2
J: TRBJ2-1

CDR3: CASSPTGEGNQPQHF
DNA: TGTGCCAGTAGTCCAACAGGGGAGGGCAATCAGCCCCAGCATTTT
D: TRBD1
size: .
V: TRBV19
J: TRBJ1-5

CDR3: CASSQGQGGGYTF
DNA: TGTGCCAGCAGCCAAGGGCAGGGTGGTGGCTACACCTTC
D: .
size: .
V: TRBV3-1/TRBV3-2
J: TRBJ1-2

CDR3: CASSLTGYLNSPLHF
DNA: TGCGCCAGCAGCTTAACAGGGTACCTCAATTCACCCCTCCACTTT
D: .
size: few
V: TRBV5-1
J: TRBJ1-6